The sequence of this T cell receptor beta chain was determined in a study of cytomegalovirus exposure and HLA in healthy donors. 60 Vbeta and 13 Jbeta primers were used in PCR. TCRdb's copy holds only in-frame clones and misses some; the assay was immunoSEQ multiplex PCR. The table for this sample gives approximately 47,000 clones. This clonotype was sampled from a male donor in good health and CMV-seronegative. Sequencing was performed on PBMCs.

CDR3 sequence: CASSFLRTGDYGYTF. CDR3 in DNA: TGCGCCAGCAGCTTTTTGAGGACAGGGGACTATGGCTACACCTTC. This chain joins TRBV5-1 and TRBJ1-2; 9 bases agree with TRBD1. CDR3 length equals 15 residues. Losses at the gene ends were 2 bases for V and 3 bases for J; bases not matched to a gene: 5. The germline CDR1 and CDR2 sequences are SGHRS and YFSETQ.